This T cell receptor beta chain was identified during a study of shared clonotypes between healthy human individuals. Study-wide results and caveats: Represented diversity (both genetic and exposure-history) was limited by the small number of donors. Generation probability values for non-shared clonotypes were lower than those for clonotypes shared by all four donors. Approximately 4.9% of naive CD4 clonotypes were shared across a few donors.

Germline CDR1 MNHEY, CDR2 SMNVEV (reference sequence). The CDR3 covers 13 residues. Between the trimmed V and J ends, which lost 2 bases and 6 bases, there was a span of 11 bases. The authors split each subset's genomic DNA evenly across several immunoSEQ plates. Sequenced by immunoSEQ multiplex PCR; TCRdb stores in-frame clones only, minus some. Of under 2,000,000 clones in the sample, 85% to 95% were seen once. Comment on this clone: The antigen is undetermined.

Naive CD8 cells, CD45RO-negative and positively selected for CCR7, excluded terminally differentiated effector memory CD45RA+ cells. The sample comprised naive CD8+ T cells sorted from blood. This receptor was identified in a man between 18 and 29 years old in good health. This chain joins TRBV27 and TRBJ2-7; no clear D gene. Written as DNA, the CDR3 is TGTGCCAGCAGTTTAGCCCCCCAGTCCGAGCAGTACTTC. It codes for CASSLAPQSEQYF.